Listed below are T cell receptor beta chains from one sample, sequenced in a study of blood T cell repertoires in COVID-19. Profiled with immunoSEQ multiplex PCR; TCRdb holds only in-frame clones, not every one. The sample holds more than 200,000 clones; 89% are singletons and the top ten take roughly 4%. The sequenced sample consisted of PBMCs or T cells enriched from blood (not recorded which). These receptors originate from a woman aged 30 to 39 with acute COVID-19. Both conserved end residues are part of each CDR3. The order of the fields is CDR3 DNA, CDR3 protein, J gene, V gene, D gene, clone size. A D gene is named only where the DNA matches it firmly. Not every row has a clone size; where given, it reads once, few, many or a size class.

TGTGCCAGCAGTGAAGGACAGGGGGTAGAGACCCAGTACTTC CASSEGQGVETQYF TRBJ2-5 TRBV6-1 TRBD1 NA
TGTGCCAGCAGCGTACAGGGCGAAGAGACCCAGTACTTC CASSVQGEETQYF TRBJ2-5 TRBV9 NA NA
TGCAGTGCTAGTGAGCGATCTGGAAACACCATATATTTT CSASERSGNTIYF TRBJ1-3 TRBV20-1 NA NA
TGTGCCGCGGCGGGGAATAGCAATCAGCCCCAGCATTTT CAAAGNSNQPQHF TRBJ1-5 TRBV19 NA NA
TGCGCCAGCAGCCCAGGGACATTCTCCTACGAGCAGTACTTC CASSPGTFSYEQYF TRBJ2-7 TRBV5-1 NA NA
TGTGCCAGCAGCTCTCTATCGAGCACAGATACGCAGTATTTT CASSSLSSTDTQYF TRBJ2-3 TRBV11-2 NA NA
TGTGCCAGCAGTGTGTCGGGGGAGGAGGGTACGCAGTATTTT CASSVSGEEGTQYF TRBJ2-3 TRBV6-4 NA NA
TGTGCCAGCAGCTTGGTTCGGGATGAGCGTGGGGGCTACACCTTC CASSLVRDERGGYTF TRBJ1-2 TRBV5-4 NA NA
TGCGCCAGCAGCCTGGACAGGGGAGGTGAAAAACTGTTTTTT CASSLDRGGEKLFF TRBJ1-4 TRBV4-1 TRBD1 NA
TGCAGCGTGGACAGGGGGAACTACGAGCAGTACTTC CSVDRGNYEQYF TRBJ2-7 TRBV29-1 TRBD1 NA
TGTGCCAGTAGTAACACCAGACTAGGCGATACGCAGTATTTT CASSNTRLGDTQYF TRBJ2-3 TRBV19 NA NA
TGTGCCAGCAGCTTGAGGACAGGGTCGGATGGCTACACCTTC CASSLRTGSDGYTF TRBJ1-2 TRBV5-4 TRBD1 NA
NA CASSATVWGWASGSSEQFF TRBJ2-1 TRBV21-1 NA NA
TGTGCCAGCAGTTTTGGAGCGGGGTATGGCTACACCTTC CASSFGAGYGYTF TRBJ1-2 TRBV28 NA NA
TGTGCCAGCAGCAGAGACTACAGACAAGAGACCCAGTACTTC CASSRDYRQETQYF TRBJ2-5 TRBV9 NA NA
TGTGCCAGCAGTAAGCGGGGGGTGTCCTACGAGCAGTACTTC CASSKRGVSYEQYF TRBJ2-7 TRBV6-2/TRBV6-3 TRBD2 few
TGTGCCAGCAGCTTAGGAGGAGGTGCGTATGGCTACACCTTC CASSLGGGAYGYTF TRBJ1-2 TRBV7-9 NA once
TGTGCCTGGGGGGCCAGGGGAGAAAAACTGTTTTTT CAWGARGEKLFF TRBJ1-4 TRBV30 NA NA
TGCGCCAGCAGGTCGGCTCAGGGGGCGATCGGAAACACCATATATTTT CASRSAQGAIGNTIYF TRBJ1-3 TRBV5-1 TRBD1 NA
TGTGCCAACACGGAGCAGTTCTTC CANTEQFF TRBJ2-1 TRBV12-3/TRBV12-4 NA NA
TGTGCCAGCAGTAAGACAGGGAGGTACGAGCAGTACTTC CASSKTGRYEQYF TRBJ2-7 TRBV2 NA NA
TGTGCCAGCCAGGACTTGGTCAACACCGGGGAGCTGTTTTTT CASQDLVNTGELFF TRBJ2-2 TRBV7-8 NA NA
TGTGCCTGGGGGGAGTCTGGAAACACCATATATTTT CAWGESGNTIYF TRBJ1-3 TRBV30 NA NA
TGCGCCAGCAGCCAAATATGGGGGGGAAGCTCCTACGAGCAGTACTTC CASSQIWGGSSYEQYF TRBJ2-7 TRBV4-1 TRBD2 NA
TGTGCCAGCAGCTCGATACCGACGGACAGGGGCTATAATTCACCCCTCCACTTT CASSSIPTDRGYNSPLHF TRBJ1-6 TRBV7-6 TRBD1 NA
TGCGCCAGCAGCTTAAGGACAGGCTATGGCTACACCTTC CASSLRTGYGYTF TRBJ1-2 TRBV5-1 TRBD1 NA
TGCGCCAGCAACCCTGCCAGGGTGAACACTGAAGCTTTCTTT CASNPARVNTEAFF TRBJ1-1 TRBV5-1 NA NA
TGTGCCAGCAGTTTCGGACTAGCGGGGTGGGATGAGCAGTTCTTC CASSFGLAGWDEQFF TRBJ2-1 TRBV28 TRBD2 NA
TGCAGTGCTAGTCCAGGGGGCGTAAACTATGGCTACACCTTC CSASPGGVNYGYTF TRBJ1-2 TRBV20-1 TRBD1 NA
TGTGCCAGCAGTCCTCGACACCTCCAAGAGACCCAGTACTTC CASSPRHLQETQYF TRBJ2-5 TRBV6-5 NA NA
TGCGCCAGCATCACGGGTAGGGGACAGGGCGTATACGAGCAGTACTTC CASITGRGQGVYEQYF TRBJ2-7 TRBV10-1 TRBD1 once
TGCGCCAGCAGCGCGCGCTCGGGGACAGTCGGGAACACCGGGGAGCTGTTTTTT CASSARSGTVGNTGELFF TRBJ2-2 TRBV5-1 TRBD1 NA
TGTGCCAGCAGGGACAGTCGGCAGGGGAACACTGAAGCTTTCTTT CASRDSRQGNTEAFF TRBJ1-1 TRBV2 NA NA
TGTGCCTGGAGTGGTAGAGGGGGGGGCCTATACAATCAGCCCCAGCATTTT CAWSGRGGGLYNQPQHF TRBJ1-5 TRBV30 NA NA
TGTGCCAGCTCGCGGACAGAGGAGGCCGATGGCTACACCTTC CASSRTEEADGYTF TRBJ1-2 TRBV18 NA few
TGTGCCAGCAGCCTCCAGGGGGGCACCTACAATGAGCAGTTCTTC CASSLQGGTYNEQFF TRBJ2-1 TRBV3-1/TRBV3-2 NA NA
TGTGCCAGCAGTAGGGGACAGGGCTACGAGCAGTACTTC CASSRGQGYEQYF TRBJ2-7 TRBV28 TRBD1 once
TGTGCCAGCAGCCCTCCCTGGACGACAGGGGGGGACACAGATACGCAGTATTTT CASSPPWTTGGDTDTQYF TRBJ2-3 TRBV7-9 TRBD1 once
TGTGCCAGCAGCTTAAGCGGTCCCAAGAACACCGGGGAGCTGTTTTTT CASSLSGPKNTGELFF TRBJ2-2 TRBV7-2 NA once
TGCAGCGTTGGTGGCGGGACAGGGTACGAGCAGTACTTC CSVGGGTGYEQYF TRBJ2-7 TRBV29-1 TRBD1 NA
TGCGCCAGCAGCTACCGGAGAATGGCGGGGGGGCTTGAGCAGTTCTTC CASSYRRMAGGLEQFF TRBJ2-1 TRBV4-1 TRBD2 once
TGTGCCAGCAGCTTACAGGAGCACTATGGCTACACCTTC CASSLQEHYGYTF TRBJ1-2 TRBV6-2/TRBV6-3 NA NA
TGCAGCGTTGAAGAGGTCCAGGGGGCTTTCAGTGAGCAGTTCTTC CSVEEVQGAFSEQFF TRBJ2-1 TRBV29-1 TRBD1 once
TGTGCCAGCAGTTACTCGCTGTCACGGGAGACCCAGTACTTC CASSYSLSRETQYF TRBJ2-5 TRBV6-5 NA NA
TGTGCCAGCAGCATGTTTAGGGGCTACGAGCAGTACTTC CASSMFRGYEQYF TRBJ2-7 TRBV5-5 NA NA
TGTGCCAGCAGCTTGGGGACAGGCCTCTCCTACGAGCAGTACTTC CASSLGTGLSYEQYF TRBJ2-7 TRBV5-6 TRBD1 NA
TGTGCCAGCAGGGGGACAGGCAGTGAGCAGTTCTTC CASRGTGSEQFF TRBJ2-1 TRBV12-3/TRBV12-4 TRBD1 NA
TGTGCCAGCAGCCCGGGGACAGGGGTTGAGACCCAGTACTTC CASSPGTGVETQYF TRBJ2-5 TRBV3-1/TRBV3-2 TRBD1 NA
TGTGCCAGCTCACCACCGGCCAGGGTTAATGGCTACACCTTC CASSPPARVNGYTF TRBJ1-2 TRBV18 NA NA
TGTGCCAGCAGTGACAGGGGGTTCTCTGGAAACACCATATATTTT CASSDRGFSGNTIYF TRBJ1-3 TRBV27 TRBD1 NA
TGTGCCAGCAGCTTAGTGGGGGGTAGGCCGGAGACCCAGTACTTC CASSLVGGRPETQYF TRBJ2-5 TRBV11-2 NA NA
TGTGCCAGCAGTAAACCGGGACAGGGGCACACTGAAGCTTTCTTT CASSKPGQGHTEAFF TRBJ1-1 TRBV28 TRBD1 once
TGTGCCAGCAGCTTAGGCGACAGGGCTCAGCCCCAGCATTTT CASSLGDRAQPQHF TRBJ1-5 TRBV11-2 TRBD1 NA
TGTGCCAGCAGCCAAGACGCGCATGAAGCTTTCTTT CASSQDAHEAFF TRBJ1-1 TRBV14 NA NA
TGTGCCAGCAGTGAATGGACGGGGAGCACAGATACGCAGTATTTT CASSEWTGSTDTQYF TRBJ2-3 TRBV2 NA once
TGTGCTAGTGGTACCCAGGGGGCAGGCGCCGGGGAGCTGTTTTTT CASGTQGAGAGELFF TRBJ2-2 TRBV12-5 TRBD1 NA
TGTGCCATCAGTGAATCTACCCCGGACAGGCCCCGTTCGGGCTACACCTTC CAISESTPDRPRSGYTF TRBJ1-2 TRBV10-3 TRBD1 NA
TGCGCCAGCAGTGAGACAGGGGCGGACACCGGGGAGCTGTTTTTT CASSETGADTGELFF TRBJ2-2 TRBV10-1 TRBD1 NA
TGTGCCAGCAGCCAGGGGCCAGCGCGAAGCTCCTACGAGCAGTACTTC CASSQGPARSSYEQYF TRBJ2-7 TRBV7-2 NA NA
TGTGCCACTGGACAGGGTGGGTCGGATGAGCAGTTCTTC CATGQGGSDEQFF TRBJ2-1 TRBV2 TRBD1 once